This T cell receptor (beta chain) was recorded in a study of blood T cell repertoires in COVID-19. Germline loops: CDR1 KGHSH, CDR2 LQKENI. Trimming removed 1 base from V and 4 bases from J; junction bases left unmatched: 3. The CDR3 is made up of 14 amino acids. Data came from immunoSEQ multiplex PCR; TCRdb stores just in-frame clones and leaves some out. The sample lists around 310,000 clones, almost 90% occurring once. This sequence was found in a middle-aged woman with COVID-19, enrolled during active disease. Input material: peripheral blood. V usage is TRBV18 and J usage is TRBJ1-1; 7 positions match TRBD1. In nucleotides, the CDR3 is TGTGCCAGCTCACCACAGGGGGCTGGCACTGAAGCTTTCTTT. Protein product: CASSPQGAGTEAFF.